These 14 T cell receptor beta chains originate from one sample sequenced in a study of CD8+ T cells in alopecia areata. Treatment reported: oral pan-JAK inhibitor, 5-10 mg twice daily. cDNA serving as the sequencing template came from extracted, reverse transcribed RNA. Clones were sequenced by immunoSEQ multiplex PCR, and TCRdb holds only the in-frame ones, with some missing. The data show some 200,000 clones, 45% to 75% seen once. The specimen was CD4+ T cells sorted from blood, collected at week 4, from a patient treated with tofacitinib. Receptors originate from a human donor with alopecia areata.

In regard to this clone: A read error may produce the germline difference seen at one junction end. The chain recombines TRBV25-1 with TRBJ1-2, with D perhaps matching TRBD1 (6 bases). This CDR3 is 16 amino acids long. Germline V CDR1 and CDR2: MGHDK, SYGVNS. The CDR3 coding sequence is TGTGCCTGCAGTGCCTTCGACAGGACCTCTAACTATGGCTACACCTTC. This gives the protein CACSAFDRTSNYGYTF.

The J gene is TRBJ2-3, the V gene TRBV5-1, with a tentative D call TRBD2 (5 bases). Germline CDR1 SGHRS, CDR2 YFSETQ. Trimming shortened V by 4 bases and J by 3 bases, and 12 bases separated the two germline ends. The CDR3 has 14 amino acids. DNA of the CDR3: TGCGCCAGCAGCAGCCAGCGAGGGACAGATACGCAGTATTTT. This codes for CASSSQRGTDTQYF.

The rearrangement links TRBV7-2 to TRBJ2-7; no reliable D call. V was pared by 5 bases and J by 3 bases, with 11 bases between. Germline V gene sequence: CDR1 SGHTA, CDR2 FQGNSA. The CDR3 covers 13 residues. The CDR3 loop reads CASSHGRVYEQYF. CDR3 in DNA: TGTGCCAGCAGCCATGGAAGGGTCTACGAGCAGTACTTC. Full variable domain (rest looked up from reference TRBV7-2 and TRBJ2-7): GAGVSQSPSNKVTEKGKDVELRCDPISGHTALYWYRQSLGQGLEFLIYFQGNSAPDKSGLPSDRFSAERTGGSVSTLTIQRTQQEDSAVYLCASSHGRVYEQYFGPGTRLTVT.

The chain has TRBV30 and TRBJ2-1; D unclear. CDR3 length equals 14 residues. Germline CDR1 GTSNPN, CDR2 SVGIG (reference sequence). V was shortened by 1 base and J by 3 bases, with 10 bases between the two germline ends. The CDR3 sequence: CAWSEASSYNEQFF. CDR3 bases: TGTGCCTGGAGTGAGGCTAGTAGCTACAATGAGCAGTTCTTC. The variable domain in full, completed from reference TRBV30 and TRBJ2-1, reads SQTIHQWPATLVQPVGSPLSLECTVEGTSNPNLYWYRQAAGRGLQLLFYSVGIGQISSEVPQNLSASRPQDRQFILSSKKLLLSDSGFYLCAWSEASSYNEQFFGPGTRLTVL.

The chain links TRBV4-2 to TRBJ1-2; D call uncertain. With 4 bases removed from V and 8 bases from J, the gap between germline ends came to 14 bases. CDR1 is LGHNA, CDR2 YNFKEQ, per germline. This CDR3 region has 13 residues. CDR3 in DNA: TGTGCCAGCAGCCCCCGGCAGGCTCGGGGCTACACCTTC. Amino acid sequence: CASSPRQARGYTF.

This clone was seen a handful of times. DNA for the CDR3: TGTGCCAGCAGTTTCGGGACTAGCGGGGACACAGATACGCAGTATTTT. It translates to CASSFGTSGDTDTQYF. V usage is TRBV28 and J usage is TRBJ2-3; 13 bases align to TRBD2. This CDR3 is 16 amino acids long. Germline V CDR1 and CDR2: MDHEN, SYDVKM. The V segment lost 3 bases and the J segment 2 bases; nucleotides outside the gene matches: 2.

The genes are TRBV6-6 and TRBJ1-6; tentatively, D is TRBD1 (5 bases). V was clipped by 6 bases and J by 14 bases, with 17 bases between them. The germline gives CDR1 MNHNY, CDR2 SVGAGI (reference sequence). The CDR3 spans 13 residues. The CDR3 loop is CASSQVGGFTLHF. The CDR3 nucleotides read TGTGCCAGCAGCCAGGTCGGGGGATTCACCCTCCACTTT.

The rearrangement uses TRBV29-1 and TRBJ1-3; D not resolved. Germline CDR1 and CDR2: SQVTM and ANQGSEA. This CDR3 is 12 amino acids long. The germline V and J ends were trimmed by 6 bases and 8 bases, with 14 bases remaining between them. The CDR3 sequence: CSVSQGGDTIYF. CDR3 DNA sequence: TGCAGCGTCTCCCAAGGAGGAGACACCATATATTTT.

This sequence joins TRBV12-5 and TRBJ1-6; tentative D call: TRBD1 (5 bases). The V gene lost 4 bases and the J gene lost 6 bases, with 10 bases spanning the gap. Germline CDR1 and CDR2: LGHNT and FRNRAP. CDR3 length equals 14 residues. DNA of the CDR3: TGTGCTAGTGGTTCACGGGGGGGTAATTCACCCCTCCACTTT. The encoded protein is CASGSRGGNSPLHF.

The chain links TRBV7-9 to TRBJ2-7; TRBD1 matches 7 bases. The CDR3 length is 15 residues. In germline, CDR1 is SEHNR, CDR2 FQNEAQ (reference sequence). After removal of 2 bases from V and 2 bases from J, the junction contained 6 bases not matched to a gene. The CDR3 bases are TGTGCCAGCAGCTTAAAGATCACAGGGGCCTACGAGCAGTACTTC. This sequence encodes CASSLKITGAYEQYF.

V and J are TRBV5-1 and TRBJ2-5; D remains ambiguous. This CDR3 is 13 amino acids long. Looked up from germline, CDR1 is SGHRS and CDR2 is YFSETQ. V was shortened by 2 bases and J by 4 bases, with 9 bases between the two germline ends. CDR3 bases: TGCGCCAGCAGCTTCGGAAGGACAGAGACCCAGTACTTC. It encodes CASSFGRTETQYF.

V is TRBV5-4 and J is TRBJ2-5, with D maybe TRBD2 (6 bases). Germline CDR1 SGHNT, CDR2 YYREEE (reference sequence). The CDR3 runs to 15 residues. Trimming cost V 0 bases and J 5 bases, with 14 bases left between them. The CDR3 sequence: CASSLDLGGGETQYF. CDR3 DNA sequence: TGTGCCAGCAGCTTGGACCTGGGAGGCGGGGAGACCCAGTACTTC. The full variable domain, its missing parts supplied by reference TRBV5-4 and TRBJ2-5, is ETGVTQSPTHLIKTRGQQVTLRCSSQSGHNTVSWYQQALGQGPQFIFQYYREEENGRGNFPPRFSGLQFPNYSSELNVNALELDDSALYLCASSLDLGGGETQYFGPGTRLLVL.

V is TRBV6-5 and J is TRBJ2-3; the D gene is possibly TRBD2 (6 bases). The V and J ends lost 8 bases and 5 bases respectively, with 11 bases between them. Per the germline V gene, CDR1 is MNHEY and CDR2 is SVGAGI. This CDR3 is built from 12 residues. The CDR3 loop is CASWRGGDTQYF. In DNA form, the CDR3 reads TGTGCCAGCTGGCGGGGTGGAGATACGCAGTATTTT.

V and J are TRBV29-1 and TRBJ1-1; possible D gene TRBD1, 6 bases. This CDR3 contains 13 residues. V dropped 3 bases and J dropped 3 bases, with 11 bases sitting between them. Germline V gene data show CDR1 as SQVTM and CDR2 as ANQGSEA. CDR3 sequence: CSVDAGAHTEAFF. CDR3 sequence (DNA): TGCAGCGTTGATGCGGGGGCGCACACTGAAGCTTTCTTT.